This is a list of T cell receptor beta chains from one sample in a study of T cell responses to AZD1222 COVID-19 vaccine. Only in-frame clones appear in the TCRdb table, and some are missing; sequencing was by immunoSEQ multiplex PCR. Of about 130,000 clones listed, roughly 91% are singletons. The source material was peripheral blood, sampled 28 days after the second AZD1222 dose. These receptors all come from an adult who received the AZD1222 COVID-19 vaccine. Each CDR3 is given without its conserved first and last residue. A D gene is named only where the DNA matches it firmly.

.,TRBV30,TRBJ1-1,AWSAEVNVGEAF
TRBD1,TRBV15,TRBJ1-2,ATSSQRTGHNYGYT
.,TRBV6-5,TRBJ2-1,ASRSPGNEQF
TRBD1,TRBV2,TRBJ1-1,ASGGQGRTEAF
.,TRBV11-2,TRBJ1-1,ASSLPGNSVAF
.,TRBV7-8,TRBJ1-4,ASSSSPGTNEKLF
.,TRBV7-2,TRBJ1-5,ASSQGFHQPQH
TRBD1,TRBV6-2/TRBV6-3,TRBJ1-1,ASSYSISGQTPNTEAF
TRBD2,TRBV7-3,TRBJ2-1,ASSLNGGATHEQF
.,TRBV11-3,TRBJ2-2,ASSQHPGHNTGELF
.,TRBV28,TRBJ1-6,ASSFEFGAHNNSPLH
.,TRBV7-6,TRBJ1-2,ASNELKGYT